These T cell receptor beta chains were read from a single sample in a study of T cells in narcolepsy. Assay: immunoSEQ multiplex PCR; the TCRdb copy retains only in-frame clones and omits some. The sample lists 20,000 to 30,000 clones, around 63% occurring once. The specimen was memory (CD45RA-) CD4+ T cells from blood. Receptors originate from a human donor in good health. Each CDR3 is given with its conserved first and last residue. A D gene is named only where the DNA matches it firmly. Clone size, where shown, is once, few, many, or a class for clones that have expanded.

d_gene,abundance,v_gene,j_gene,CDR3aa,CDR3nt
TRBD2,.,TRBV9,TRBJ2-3,CASSVAGGHTQYF,TGTGCCAGCAGCGTAGCGGGGGGACATACGCAGTATTTT
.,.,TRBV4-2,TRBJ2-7,CASSRVRGAQGVYEQYF,TGTGCCAGCAGCCGCGTCCGGGGCGCCCAGGGAGTCTACGAGCAGTACTTC
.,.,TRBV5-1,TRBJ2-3,CASSFAGRTSTDTQYF,TGCGCCAGCAGCTTCGCGGGCAGAACTAGCACAGATACGCAGTATTTT
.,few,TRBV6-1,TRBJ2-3,CASSESWVDTQYF,TGTGCCAGCAGTGAATCCTGGGTGGATACGCAGTATTTT
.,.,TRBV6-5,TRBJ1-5,CASSYSKGQPQHF,TGTGCCAGCAGTTACTCGAAGGGTCAGCCCCAGCATTTT
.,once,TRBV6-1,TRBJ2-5,CASRMDQLGARYF,TGTGCCAGCAGGATGGACCAACTCGGGGCTCGATACTTC
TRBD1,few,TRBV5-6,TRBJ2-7,CASSPRDRGQQYF,TGTGCCAGCAGCCCCCGGGACAGGGGGCAGCAGTACTTC
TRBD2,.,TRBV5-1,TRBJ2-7,CASNWEGRYEQYF,TGCGCCAGCAACTGGGAGGGCCGCTACGAGCAGTACTTC
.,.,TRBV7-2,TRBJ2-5,CASSQGNWQETQYF,TGTGCCAGCAGCCAGGGGAACTGGCAAGAGACCCAGTACTTC
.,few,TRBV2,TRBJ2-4,CASSERRGVDIQYF,TGTGCCAGCAGTGAAAGGAGGGGTGTAGACATTCAGTACTTC
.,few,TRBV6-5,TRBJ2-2,CASSTQPANTGELFF,TGTGCCAGCAGTACCCAACCCGCGAACACCGGGGAGCTGTTTTTT
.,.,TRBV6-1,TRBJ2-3,CASSLSGGGTQYF,TGTGCCAGCAGCCTTTCCGGGGGCGGTACGCAGTATTTT
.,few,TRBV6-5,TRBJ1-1,CASRAPRGASEAFF,TGTGCCAGCAGGGCCCCGAGGGGGGCGTCTGAAGCTTTCTTT
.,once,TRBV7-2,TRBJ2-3,CASSRGTGDTQYF,TGTGCCAGCAGCCGAGGGACCGGGGATACGCAGTATTTT
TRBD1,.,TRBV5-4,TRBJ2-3,CASSTRTGDGDTQYF,TGTGCCAGCAGCACCAGGACAGGGGATGGAGATACGCAGTATTTT
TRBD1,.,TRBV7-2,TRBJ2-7,CASSLARAGGAYEQYF,TGTGCCAGCAGCTTAGCCCGGGCAGGGGGTGCCTACGAGCAGTACTTC
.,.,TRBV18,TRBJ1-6,CASSPQKLQGGNSPLHF,TGTGCCAGCTCACCCCAGAAACTACAGGGTGGAAATTCACCCCTCCACTTT
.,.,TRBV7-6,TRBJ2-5,CATTGGVAQYF,TGTGCCACCACGGGGGGCGTGGCCCAGTACTTC
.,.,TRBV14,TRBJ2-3,CASSQALTDTQYF,TGTGCCAGCAGCCAGGCCCTCACAGATACGCAGTATTTT